One T cell receptor beta chain is described in this entry. This CDR3 is 15 amino acids long. The germline CDR1 and CDR2 sequences are ENHRY and SYGVKD. V lost 0 bases to trimming and J lost 4 bases, with 12 bases between them. The entry originates in a study of blood T cell repertoires in COVID-19. Study-level information: Sample material is recorded as cDNA or gDNA derived from T cells, B-cell-depleted T cells, or PBMCs.

Original processing methods: Nucleated cell counts were estimated from reference gene primer amplification. Profiling relied on immunoSEQ multiplex PCR, and the TCRdb table lists in-frame clones only, not all of them. That table gives V, J and clone size, and the DNA gave D and trimming. Here the sample spans just over 650,000 clones, 75% to 90% being singletons. This sequence originates from a woman between 18 and 29 years old with acute or convalescent COVID-19. The sample consisted of peripheral blood. The chain recombines TRBV10-3 with TRBJ2-5; tentatively, D is TRBD2 (6 bases). CDR3 bases: TGTGCCATCAGTGAGTCTGAGACTAGGCGAGAGACCCAGTACTTC. Amino acid sequence: CAISESETRRETQYF.